The rows below give T cell receptor beta chains drawn from one sample of a study of shared clonotypes between healthy human individuals. TCRdb keeps only in-frame clones here, not all; method: immunoSEQ multiplex PCR. The table lists fewer than 3 million clones, around 93% of them singletons, with approximately 0.41% in the top ten. The sequencing sample was made of naive CD4+ T cells from PBMCs. The receptors come from a man younger than 30 in good health. Some clones in this sample may be carry-over from other donors' samples. Each CDR3 is given with its conserved first and last residue. Each record gives: clone size, D gene, J gene, V gene, CDR3 DNA, CDR3 protein. The D gene is left open where the match is weak. The size of a clone is reported for some rows only, either as once, few or many, or as a class for expanded clones.

.,.,TRBJ2-5,TRBV9,TGTGCCAGCAGTGCAGGACAGCCCCAAGAGACCCAGTACTTC,CASSAGQPQETQYF
.,.,TRBJ2-1,TRBV25-1,TGTGCCAGCAGTGAATCGGACGGCAGCTCCTACAATGAGCAGTTCTTC,CASSESDGSSYNEQFF
once,.,TRBJ2-7,TRBV7-9,TGTGCCAGCAGCTTATTGGGGGGCTCCTACGAGCAGTACTTC,CASSLLGGSYEQYF
.,.,TRBJ2-2,TRBV11-2,TGTGCCAGCAGCTTAGAGTTAACAGGGCCCACCGGGGAGCTGTTTTTT,CASSLELTGPTGELFF
.,.,TRBJ1-4,TRBV6-1,TGTGCCAGCAGTGCCCAGGGAGGTGATGAAAAACTGTTTTTT,CASSAQGGDEKLFF
.,TRBD2,TRBJ2-5,TRBV25-1,TGTGCCATAACCCTAGCGCGGGAGGGCCCCGAGACCCAGTACTTC,CAITLAREGPETQYF
.,.,TRBJ1-4,TRBV28,TGTGCCAGCAGTTCCCCAAGGGGCTATTGGGAAAAACTGTTTTTT,CASSSPRGYWEKLFF
.,.,TRBJ1-1,TRBV6-4,TGTGCCAGCAGTATTGAGGGGAACACTGAAGCTTTCTTT,CASSIEGNTEAFF
.,TRBD1,TRBJ1-1,TRBV6-5,TGTGCCAGCAGTTACCGCGGACAGGGGGCTAACACTGAAGCTTTCTTT,CASSYRGQGANTEAFF
.,TRBD2,TRBJ2-1,TRBV6-4,TGTGCCAGCAGTGTTTTAGCGGGGTACAATGAGCAGTTCTTC,CASSVLAGYNEQFF
.,TRBD1,TRBJ2-1,TRBV6-1,TGTGCCAGCATGGCACAGGGGCGACATGAGCAGTTCTTC,CASMAQGRHEQFF
.,.,TRBJ1-1,TRBV7-2,TGTGCCAGCAGCTTAGAGGGGAAGTATACTGAAGCTTTCTTT,CASSLEGKYTEAFF
.,.,TRBJ1-4,TRBV5-1,TGCGCCAGCAGCTCCACAGCGACTGGTGAAAAACTGTTTTTT,CASSSTATGEKLFF
.,.,TRBJ1-1,TRBV5-1,TGCGCCAGCAGCTTGGCCTCCGGCCAGTTGAACACTGAAGCTTTCTTT,CASSLASGQLNTEAFF
.,TRBD1,TRBJ2-2,TRBV2,TGTGCCAGCAGCGGACAGGTCACCGGGGAGCTGTTTTTT,CASSGQVTGELFF
.,.,TRBJ2-2,TRBV5-1,TGCGCCAGCAGCTTGACGGGCTTCACGAACACCGGGGAGCTGTTTTTT,CASSLTGFTNTGELFF
.,TRBD2,TRBJ2-5,TRBV29-1,TGCAGCGTCGGAAATTCCGGGACTAGCGTGTCGGAGACCCAGTACTTC,CSVGNSGTSVSETQYF
.,.,TRBJ1-2,TRBV29-1,TGCAGCGTTGGCATAGTTCCTGGCTACACCTTC,CSVGIVPGYTF
.,.,TRBJ2-7,TRBV7-2,TGTGCCAGCAGCTTAGGTGGAATGACCTACGAGCAGTACTTC,CASSLGGMTYEQYF
few,.,TRBJ1-3,TRBV2,TGTGCCAGCAGTGTAGAGACGATACTCATCTCTGGAAACACCATATATTTT,CASSVETILISGNTIYF
.,.,TRBJ1-2,TRBV28,TGTGCCAGCAGTTGGGGTCGCGGCTCGGACAGAACTAACTATGGCTACACCTTC,CASSWGRGSDRTNYGYTF
.,.,TRBJ2-2,TRBV5-1,TGCGCCAGCAGCTTGGTCGCGGGTCTTGACGGGGAGCTGTTTTTT,CASSLVAGLDGELFF
.,.,TRBJ2-1,TRBV7-2,TGTGCCAGCAGCTACCATACCACTAGCTCCTCCTACAATGAGCAGTTCTTC,CASSYHTTSSSYNEQFF
.,TRBD2,TRBJ2-3,TRBV27,TGTGCCAGCAGGACCGAGCAAGGTACGGGACTAGCGGGAGGGCTCACTAGCACAGATACGCAGTATTTT,CASRTEQGTGLAGGLTSTDTQYF
.,TRBD1,TRBJ2-7,TRBV7-8,TGTGCCAGCAGCTTAGTCAGGGGGCTTAGCGAGCAGTACTTC,CASSLVRGLSEQYF
.,.,TRBJ2-5,TRBV19,TGTGCCAGTAGTATAGATCGTATAGCTGGAGAGACCCAGTACTTC,CASSIDRIAGETQYF
.,TRBD2,TRBJ2-2,TRBV10-3,TGTGCCATCGGGCGAGGACTAGCGGGAGTGGGGGCCGGGGAGCTGTTTTTT,CAIGRGLAGVGAGELFF
.,TRBD2,TRBJ2-5,TRBV28,TGTGCCAGCGTCTCCCCGGCTAGCGGGAGAGAGACCCAGTACTTC,CASVSPASGRETQYF
.,.,TRBJ1-5,TRBV4-2,TGTGCCAGCAGGTGGGGGGTATATAGCAATCAGCCCCAGCATTTT,CASRWGVYSNQPQHF
.,.,TRBJ1-5,TRBV6-6,TGTGCCAGCAGTACGGAACAGGTTTATCAGCCCCAGCATTTT,CASSTEQVYQPQHF
.,.,TRBJ2-5,TRBV7-3,TGTGCCAGCAGCCCCGGACAGTCTGAGACCCAGTACTTC,CASSPGQSETQYF
.,.,TRBJ1-5,TRBV28,TGTGCCAGCAATCTGGGGGGGCAGGGATACAATCAGCCCCAGCATTTT,CASNLGGQGYNQPQHF
.,TRBD2,TRBJ2-1,TRBV4-1,TGCGCCAGCAGCCCGGGACTAGCGGGAGGGTCGTACAATGAGCAGTTCTTC,CASSPGLAGGSYNEQFF
.,TRBD1,TRBJ1-2,TRBV28,TGTGCCACCGATATCCGGGACAGCTATGGCTACACCTTC,CATDIRDSYGYTF
.,.,TRBJ1-5,TRBV28,TGTGCCAGCAGTTTGCCAGGGGAGGTTGACAATCAGCCCCAGCATTTT,CASSLPGEVDNQPQHF
.,.,TRBJ2-1,TRBV5-1,TGCGCCAGCAGCTTGATGGTAGACACCTACAATGAGCAGTTCTTC,CASSLMVDTYNEQFF
few,.,TRBJ1-4,TRBV7-7,TGTGCCAGCAGCCGACAGCTTAATGAAAAACTGTTTTTT,CASSRQLNEKLFF
.,TRBD2,TRBJ2-5,TRBV2,TGTGCCAGCAGGGCCGGGACTAGTGAGGAGACCCAGTACTTC,CASRAGTSEETQYF
.,TRBD1,TRBJ2-2,TRBV6-6,TGTGCCAGCACGCGGGACAGGGGGTCCGGGGAGCTGTTTTTT,CASTRDRGSGELFF